This note documents a single T cell receptor (beta chain) sequence. This clone's antigen is unknown. A read error may be the cause here, since a much bigger clone is one base away. These data come from a study (dated by TCRdb to the mid-2010s). For the wider study: The study set out to test whether tumor-infiltrating Tregs in breast cancer get recruited from blood Tregs or are instead converted in situ from other CD4+ T cell subsets.

The memory CD4+ T cell population was isolated based on a CD4+CD45RO+CD25- phenotype. Tregs, naive and memory CD4+ T cells from tumor, blood and ipsilateral draining lymph nodes of a handful of breast cancer patients underwent full-length TCR alpha and beta sequencing. Mononuclear cells from lymph nodes or approximately 50 ml of peripheral blood were isolated by Ficoll density gradient centrifugation. FACS confirmed that the sorted cell populations were more than 90% pure. Full-length TCR variable regions were amplified by 5' RACE PCR using constant-region reverse primers, and then by semi-nested PCR using Nested Universal Primer A. The ReliaPrep RNA Cell Miniprep System was used to extract total RNA, which was then reverse transcribed into 5'RACE-ready cDNA with the SMARTer RACE 5'/3' Kit. Multiplex adaptors were used to barcode the full-length TCR alpha and beta libraries, which were then sequenced on an Illumina MiSeq. In the paper's pipeline: For each of nine subset-tissue groups, sequencing data from the five patients were pooled, and the groups were then compared using unsupervised clustering of TCR gene usage. The Morisita-Horn index was used to calculate repertoire similarity, with shared sequences weighted according to their contribution to each repertoire. Clones were called with MiXCR by TCRdb after fastp trimmed the public reads at Q25, and only in-frame beta chains were retained. Each CDR3 protein appears once, grouped with its most common genes and DNA. These V and J calls rely on TCRdb rather than the paper's analysis. Within this sample are roughly 5,700 distinct CDR3 sequences, with roughly a third of them counted one time only. Approximately 50% of the sample comes from the top ten.

Trimming takes 4 bases off V and 3 bases off J; junction bases not matched to a gene: 14. Sequences MGHRA (CDR1) and YSYEKL (CDR2) are obtained from the germline V gene. The CDR3 spans 18 residues, from the cysteine through the phenylalanine. The entry retains the CDR3 DNA only, 54 bases that are in frame from base 1. Study-wide findings and limitations: In terms of TCR gene usage, tumor memory CD4+ T cells clustered together with blood and lymph node memory CD4+ cells, as well as with lymph node naive CD4+ cells. The greatest overlap of tumor-infiltrating Treg TCR alpha and beta sequences was observed with tumor naive CD4+ T cells, followed by blood naive CD4+ T cells. The validation in the larger cohort was limited to a single TCR beta V-J rearrangement instead of whole repertoires.

The sequence was obtained from a female donor with breast cancer. This receptor chain uses TRBV4-1 and TRBJ2-5, and TRBD1 matches 10 of the central bases. Sequencing used memory CD4+ T cells sorted from blood. The cell subset or site tag for this specimen amounts to: memory CD4+ T cells, CD4+CD45RO+CD25-. The nucleotide sequence reads TGCGCCAGCAGCCTGACCTTCTCCGGGACAGGGGTGGAAGAGACCCAGTACTTC. This encodes CASSLTFSGTGVEETQYF.